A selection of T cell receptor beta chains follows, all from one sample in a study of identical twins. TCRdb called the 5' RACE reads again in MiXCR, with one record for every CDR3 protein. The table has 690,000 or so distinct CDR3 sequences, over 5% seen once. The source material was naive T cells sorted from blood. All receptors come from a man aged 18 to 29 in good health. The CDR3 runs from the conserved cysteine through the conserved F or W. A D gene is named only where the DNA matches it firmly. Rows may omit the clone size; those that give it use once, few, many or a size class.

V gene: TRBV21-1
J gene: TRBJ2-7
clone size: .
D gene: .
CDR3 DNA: TGTGCCAGCAGCCGTTTGGGAGGTCCGGGACAGCTTTCCTACGAGCAGTACTTC
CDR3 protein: CASSRLGGPGQLSYEQYF

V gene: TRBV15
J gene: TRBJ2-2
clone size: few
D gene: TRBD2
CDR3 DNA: TGTGCCACCAGCAGCCGAGCGGGAGGGGAAGGGGAGCTGTTTTTT
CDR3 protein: CATSSRAGGEGELFF

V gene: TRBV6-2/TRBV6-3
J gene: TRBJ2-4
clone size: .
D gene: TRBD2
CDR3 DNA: TGTGCCAGCAGCCCCGGACTAGCGGGAGGGCCGGCGAACATTCAGTACTTC
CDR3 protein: CASSPGLAGGPANIQYF

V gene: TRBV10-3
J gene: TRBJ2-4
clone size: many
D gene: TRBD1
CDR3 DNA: TGTGCCGTTTGGGACAGAAACATTCAGTACTTC
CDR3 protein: CAVWDRNIQYF

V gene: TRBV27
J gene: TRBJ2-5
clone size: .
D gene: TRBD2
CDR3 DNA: TGTGCCAGCAGTTCGGCATGGACTAGCGGGTATAAGACCCAGTACTTC
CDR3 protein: CASSSAWTSGYKTQYF

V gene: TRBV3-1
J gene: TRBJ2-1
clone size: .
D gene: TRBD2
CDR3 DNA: TGTGCCAGCAGCCAAGGTCAAGGACTAGCGGGAGAGAGTGAGTTCTTC
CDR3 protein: CASSQGQGLAGESEFF

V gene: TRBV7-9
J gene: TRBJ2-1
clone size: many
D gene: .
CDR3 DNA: TGTGCCGTGGATGTGAGTGATGAGCAGTTCTTC
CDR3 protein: CAVDVSDEQFF

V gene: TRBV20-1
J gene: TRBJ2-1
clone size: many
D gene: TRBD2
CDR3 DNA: TGCAGTGCTAGAGATACGAGACTAGCGACTTACAATGAGCAGTTCTTC
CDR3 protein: CSARDTRLATYNEQFF

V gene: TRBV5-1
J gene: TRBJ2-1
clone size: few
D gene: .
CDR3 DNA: TGCGCCAGCAGCCCTACGGCGGGTTTCCATGAGCAGTTCTTC
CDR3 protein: CASSPTAGFHEQFF

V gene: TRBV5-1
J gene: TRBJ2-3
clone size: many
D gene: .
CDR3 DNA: TGCGCCAGCAGCTTGGTGGTCCCAGGGCGGGGCACAGATACGCAGTATTTT
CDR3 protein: CASSLVVPGRGTDTQYF

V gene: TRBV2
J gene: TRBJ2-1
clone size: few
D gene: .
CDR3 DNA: TGTGCCAGCAGGGGCCCGGAGGAGCAGTTCTTC
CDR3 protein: CASRGPEEQFF

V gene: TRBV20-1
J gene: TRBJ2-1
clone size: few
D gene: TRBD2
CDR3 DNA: TGCAGTGCTAGAAAGTGGGCTAGCGGGACGTACAATGAGCAGTTCTTC
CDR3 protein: CSARKWASGTYNEQFF

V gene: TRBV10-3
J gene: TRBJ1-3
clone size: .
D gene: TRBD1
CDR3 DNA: TGTGCCATCAGTGGGTCGGGCCAGGGGGCAGGAGGAAACACCATATATTTT
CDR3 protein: CAISGSGQGAGGNTIYF

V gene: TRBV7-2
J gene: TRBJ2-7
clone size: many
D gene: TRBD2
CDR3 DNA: TGTGCCAGCAGCCGAGACCTAGCGGGAGGTGCCTACGAGCAGTACTTC
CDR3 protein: CASSRDLAGGAYEQYF

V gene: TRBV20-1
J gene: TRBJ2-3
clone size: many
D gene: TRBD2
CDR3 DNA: TGCAGTGCGGATAGCGGGACCCCCATGGATACGCAGTATTTT
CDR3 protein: CSADSGTPMDTQYF

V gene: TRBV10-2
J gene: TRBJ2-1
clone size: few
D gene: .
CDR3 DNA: TGCGCCACCGGGACCGGGAATGAGCAGTTCTTC
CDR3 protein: CATGTGNEQFF

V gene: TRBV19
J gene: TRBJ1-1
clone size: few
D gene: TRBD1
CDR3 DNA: TGTGCCAGTAGGAGGAACAGGGGTGACACTGAAGCTTTCTTT
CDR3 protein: CASRRNRGDTEAFF

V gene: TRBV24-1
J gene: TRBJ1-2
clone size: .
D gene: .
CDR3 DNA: TGTGCCACCAGTGATGCAGGGTATGGCTACACCTTC
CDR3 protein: CATSDAGYGYTF

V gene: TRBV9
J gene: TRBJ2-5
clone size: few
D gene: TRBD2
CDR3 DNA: TGTGCCAGCAGCGGTGTTAGCGGGGGGGGAGAGACCCAGTACTTC
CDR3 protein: CASSGVSGGGETQYF